The sample holds a few counts of the clone carrying this TCR beta chain. The target antigen is unknown. This sequence may be a read error, since a much larger clone differs from it by one base. Thyroid surgery took place with no prior treatment in any patient. This sample stems from a study of metastatic and nonmetastatic thyroid tumors. The study's findings and limits: Versus benign nodules, malignant thyroid tumors reportedly had significantly higher TCR beta diversity, in blood and tumor.

In the original analysis: Differences in CDR3 between clinicopathological groups were drawn on to build a classifier intended to discriminate distant-metastatic papillary thyroid cancer patients. TCRdb re-called the PCR reads with MiXCR. For this entry, the V and J calls and clone size follow TCRdb and not the study's own pipeline. This table holds roughly 59,000 clones, 15% to 20% found once. V shed 4 bases and J shed 12 bases, with 25 bases lying between them. Germline-derived CDR1 and CDR2 are SGDLS and YYNGEE. The CDR3 has 15 amino acids. This sequence was found in a male donor with papillary thyroid cancer or a benign thyroid nodule (not recorded which). Some clones in this sample may be carry-over from other donors' samples. The material sequenced was blood. V is TRBV9 and J is TRBJ1-2, with a tentative D call TRBD1 (6 bases). The CDR3: CASSSGLGGRSKDTF. The CDR3 DNA reads TGTGCCAGCAGCTCCGGGTTGGGGGGGCGAAGTAAGGACACCTTC.